Listed here are 14 T cell receptor beta chains from one sample, sequenced in a study of CXCR3-negative and CXCR3-positive naive CD8 T cells. Libraries of TRB cDNA were made by 5' RACE and carried UMIs. TCRdb reanalyzed the 5' RACE reads, giving one entry per CDR3 protein sequence and no DNA. The sample has some 48,000 distinct CDR3 sequences. Sequencing input: naive CXCR3- CD8+ T cells from blood. Subset: CD45RO-CCR7+CD27+CD95- naive CD8+ T cells lacking CXCR3 (TNR3-). The source of these receptors is a human donor in good health. Some clones in this sample may be carry-over from other donors' samples.

The V and J genes are TRBV29-1 and TRBJ2-1; the TCRdb call, TRBD1, lacks DNA for checking. The germline V gene has CDR1 SQVTM and CDR2 ANQGSEA. The CDR3 consists of 14 residues. The CDR3 loop is CSVEAGGSHNEQFF.

This chain joins TRBV7-9 and TRBJ2-1. CDR1 is SEHNR and CDR2 is FQNEAQ in the germline V gene (reference sequence). There are 13 residues in the CDR3. Here the CDR3 reads CASSLDKYNEQFF.

The V and J genes are TRBV7-8 and TRBJ2-1; as DNA is missing, the TRBD1 call by TCRdb cannot be tested. Germline assignment: CDR1 SGHVS and CDR2 FQNEAQ. The length of the CDR3 is 16 residues. CDR3 sequence: CASRPGIRESYNEQFF.

The chain has TRBV28 and TRBJ1-5. The CDR3 has 15 amino acids. Germline assignment: CDR1 MDHEN and CDR2 SYDVKM. The chain's CDR3 is CASSLFLEINQPQHF. Based on the CDR3 plus reference TRBV28 and TRBJ1-5, the full variable domain is DVKVTQSSRYLVKRTGEKVFLECVQDMDHENMFWYRQDPGLGLRLIYFSYDVKMKEKGDIPEGYSVSREKKERFSLILESASTNQTSMYLCASSLFLEINQPQHFGDGTRLSIL.

CDR3 sequence reads: CASTRSGELFF. The chain couples TRBV5-6 to TRBJ2-2. The CDR3 consists of 11 residues. Looked up from germline, CDR1 is SGHDT and CDR2 is YYEEEE.

V is TRBV2 and J is TRBJ2-5. The CDR3 sequence is 12 residues long. The germline gives CDR1 SNHLY, CDR2 FYNNEI. CDR3 protein: CASMGFQETQYF.

The chain employs TRBV7-3 and TRBJ2-2; TCRdb names TRBD1, which stays unverified in the absence of DNA. The CDR3 has 14 amino acids. Germline CDR1 is SGHTA and CDR2 is FQGTGA. CDR3 residues: CASSPGQGFGELFF.

This sequence joins TRBV29-1 and TRBJ2-1. This CDR3 region has 16 residues. CDR1 is SQVTM and CDR2 is ANQGSEA in the germline V gene. The CDR3 here is CSVDVTYKPTYNEQFF.

This sequence joins TRBV10-1 and TRBJ1-1; TCRdb selects TRBD1, and the lack of DNA leaves this call unchecked. This CDR3 comprises 16 residues. Germline-derived CDR1 and CDR2 are WNHNN and SYGVQD (reference sequence). The CDR3 sequence: CASRYGTKNGGTEAFF.

The chain links TRBV5-1 to TRBJ2-7. This CDR3 spans 13 amino acids. Germline CDR1 SGHRS, CDR2 YFSETQ. CDR3 sequence reads: CASSLGQAYGQYF.

The rearrangement uses TRBV5-1 and TRBJ1-1. CDR3 length: 12 residues. Germline CDR1 and CDR2: SGHRS and YFSETQ. CDR3 in amino acids: CASSGSNTEAFF. Variable domain in full (rest from reference TRBV5-1 and TRBJ1-1): KAGVTQTPRYLIKTRGQQVTLSCSPISGHRSVSWYQQTPGQGLQFLFEYFSETQRNKGNFPGRFSGRQFSNSRSEMNVSTLELGDSALYLCASSGSNTEAFFGQGTRLTVV.

The rearrangement uses TRBV29-1 and TRBJ2-1. This CDR3 comprises 12 residues. CDR1 and CDR2 (germline): SQVTM, ANQGSEA. CDR3 residues: CSVEGLNNEQFF.

The CDR3 spells CGVAGIAGENEQFF. The V call is TRBV29-1, the J call TRBJ2-1; TCRdb gives TRBD2 as the D gene, but with no DNA this cannot be confirmed. CDR1 and CDR2 (germline): SQVTM, ANQGSEA. This CDR3 region has 14 residues.

The V call is TRBV6-5, the J call TRBJ2-3; without DNA, the TCRdb call of TRBD1 cannot be checked. Germline V gene sequence: CDR1 MNHEY, CDR2 SVGAGI. The CDR3 loop spans 15 amino acids. CDR3 in amino acids: CASGRSTGIPDTQYF.